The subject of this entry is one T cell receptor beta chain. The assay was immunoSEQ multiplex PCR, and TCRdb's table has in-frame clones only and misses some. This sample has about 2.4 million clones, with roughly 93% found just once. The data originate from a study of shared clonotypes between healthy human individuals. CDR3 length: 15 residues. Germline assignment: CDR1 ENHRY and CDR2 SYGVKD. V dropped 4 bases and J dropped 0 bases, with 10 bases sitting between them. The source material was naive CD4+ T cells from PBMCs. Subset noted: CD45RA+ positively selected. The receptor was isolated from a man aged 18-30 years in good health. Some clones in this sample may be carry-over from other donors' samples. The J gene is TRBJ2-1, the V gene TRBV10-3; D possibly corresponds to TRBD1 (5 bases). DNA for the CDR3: TGTGCCATCAGTGGGGGCAGAGACTCCTACAATGAGCAGTTCTTC. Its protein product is CAISGGRDSYNEQFF.